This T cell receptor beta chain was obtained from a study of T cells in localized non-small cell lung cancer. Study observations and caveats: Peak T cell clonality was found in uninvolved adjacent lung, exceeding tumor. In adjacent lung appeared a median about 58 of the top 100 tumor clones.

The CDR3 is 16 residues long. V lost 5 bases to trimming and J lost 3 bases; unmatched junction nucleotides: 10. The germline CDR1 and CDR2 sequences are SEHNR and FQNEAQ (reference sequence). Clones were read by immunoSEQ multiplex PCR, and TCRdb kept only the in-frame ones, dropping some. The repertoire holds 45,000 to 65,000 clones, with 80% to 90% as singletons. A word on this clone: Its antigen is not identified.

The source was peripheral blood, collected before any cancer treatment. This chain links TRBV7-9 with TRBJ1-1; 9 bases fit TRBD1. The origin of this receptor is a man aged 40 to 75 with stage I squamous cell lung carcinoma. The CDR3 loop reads CASSPQTGGPYTEAFF. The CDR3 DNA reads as TGTGCCAGCAGCCCCCAGACAGGGGGTCCCTACACTGAAGCTTTCTTT.